The clone carrying this TCR beta chain was observed once. A read error may account for a junction end that differs from germline. This sample is part of a study of T cells in Graves' hyperthyroidism and ophthalmopathy. TCR beta CDR3 regions were amplified from RNA. Carried out on the TCR CDR3, a first-round RT-PCR used the HTBI primer set. TCRdb reanalysed the multiplex PCR reads using MiXCR and keeps one entry per CDR3 protein. The sample yields roughly 500,000 distinct CDR3 sequences, 46% seen once. The CDR3 spans 17 residues. Germline-derived CDR1 and CDR2 are WSHSY and SAAADI. The sequence derives from an adult woman with Graves' disease, either hyperthyroidism or ophthalmopathy (not recorded which). The chain combines TRBV10-2 with TRBJ2-7; 13 bases agree with TRBD2. The sequenced sample was peripheral blood or thyroid tissue (not recorded which). The CDR3 DNA reads TGCGCCAGCAGTGCGATACTAGCGGGAGGGAGGCCCTACGGGCAGTACTTC. Translating it yields CASSAILAGGRPYGQYF.